What follows describes a single T cell receptor beta chain. V lost 2 bases to trimming and J lost 4 bases, with 18 bases between them. CDR1 SGHAT and CDR2 FQNNGV come from the germline V gene. The CDR3 has 17 amino acids. This record belongs to a study of cytomegalovirus exposure and HLA in healthy donors. A multiplex PCR was run with 60 Vbeta primers and 13 Jbeta primers. Clones were read by immunoSEQ multiplex PCR, and TCRdb kept only the in-frame ones, dropping some. This sample has 200,000 to 250,000 clones, with roughly 91% found just once. The V gene is TRBV11-2, the J gene TRBJ1-3, with D possibly being TRBD1 (6 bases). The receptor's source is a woman younger than 35 in good health and CMV-seronegative. Sequencing was performed on PBMCs. The DNA for the CDR3 is TGTGCCAGCAGCTTATCGAGGTTGGGGGCTTCGGGAAACACCATATATTTT. The encoded protein is CASSLSRLGASGNTIYF.